Below, 24 T cell receptor beta chains from the same sample are listed, as sequenced in a study of blood T cell repertoires in COVID-19. The assay was immunoSEQ multiplex PCR, and TCRdb's table has in-frame clones only and misses some. Among about 89,000 clones listed, approximately 90% were seen once. The material sequenced was peripheral blood. These receptors were taken from a human donor with active COVID-19. The donor label of this sample is uncertain.

The rearrangement links TRBV27 to TRBJ2-7, with 7 bases that match TRBD2. Per germline, CDR1 MNHEY and CDR2 SMNVEV (reference sequence). This CDR3 comprises 13 residues. V trimming: 2 bases; J trimming: 7 bases; junction bases outside the gene matches: 5. The CDR3 sequence is CASSLMAGGEQYF. The CDR3, as DNA: TGTGCCAGCAGTTTAATGGCCGGGGGGGAGCAGTACTTC.

The chain recombines TRBV5-1 with TRBJ2-5, with TRBD2 as a possible D gene (6 bases). This CDR3 is 14 amino acids long. Per germline, CDR1 SGHRS and CDR2 YFSETQ. V was trimmed by 3 bases and J by 7 bases, leaving 16 bases between them. The CDR3 DNA is TGCGCCAGCAGCTCCCGAGGCCAGGAGGGGACCCAGTACTTC. Its protein product is CASSSRGQEGTQYF.

V and J are TRBV6-5 and TRBJ1-3; D call uncertain. Germline CDR1 MNHEY, CDR2 SVGAGI. This CDR3 has 15 residues. The V end was cut by 6 bases, the J end by 2 bases, with 14 bases between. The CDR3 nucleotides are TGTGCCAGCAGCCTCTACCGGGGTACTGGAAACACCATATATTTT. It is translated as CASSLYRGTGNTIYF.

This clone was seen more than once but under ten times. This rearrangement joins TRBV5-3 to TRBJ2-7; TRBD2 matches at 11 bases. TRBV5-3 counts as an open reading frame of uncertain function. The CDR3 loop spans 15 amino acids. J was trimmed by 1 base and V by 4 bases; bases with no gene match: 4. DNA of the CDR3: TGTGCCAGAAGCCGACTAGCGGGGTTATCCTACGAGCAGTACTTC. Protein product: CARSRLAGLSYEQYF.

This chain joins TRBV12-3 or TRBV12-4 and TRBJ1-4, with D possibly being TRBD1 (5 bases). CDR3 size: 13 residues. Trimming cost V 2 bases and J 7 bases, with 8 bases left between them. As DNA, the CDR3 is TGTGCCAGCAGTTTATCAGGGTTTGAAAAACTGTTTTTT. Its translation is CASSLSGFEKLFF.

This chain uses TRBV11-2 with TRBJ1-2; TRBD1 aligns across 9 bases. The J segment lost 3 bases and the V segment lost 5 bases, leaving 7 bases of the junction unmatched. The germline CDR1 and CDR2 sequences are SGHAT and FQNNGV. There are 15 residues in the CDR3. CDR3 sequence reads: CASSPGWDRDYGYTF. As DNA, the CDR3 is TGTGCCAGCAGCCCTGGATGGGACAGGGACTATGGCTACACCTTC.

The V gene is TRBV11-2, the J gene TRBJ2-7, with a weak D call TRBD2 (6 bases). CDR1 SGHAT and CDR2 FQNNGV come from the germline V gene. Trimming left V 2 bases short and J 4 bases short, with 15 bases between. This CDR3 comprises 15 residues. The CDR3 reads CASSLIRRAPYEQYF. The CDR3 coding sequence is TGTGCCAGCAGCTTAATAAGGAGGGCGCCATACGAGCAGTACTTC. The complete variable domain, with remaining parts taken from reference TRBV11-2 and TRBJ2-7, reads EAGVAQSPRYKIIEKRQSVAFWCNPISGHATLYWYQQILGQGPKLLIQFQNNGVVDDSQLPKDRFSAERLKGVDSTLKIQPAKLEDSAVYLCASSLIRRAPYEQYFGPGTRLTVT.

V and J are TRBV18 and TRBJ1-3; 9 positions agree with TRBD1. The germline V gene has CDR1 KGHSH and CDR2 LQKENI. With V trimmed by 3 bases and J by 1 base, 10 bases remained unmatched. This CDR3 spans 18 amino acids. For the CDR3, the DNA is TGTGCCAGCTCACCTGGGACAGGGCCAAAAACGTCTGGAAACACCATATATTTT. Translation gives CASSPGTGPKTSGNTIYF.

This sequence joins TRBV2 and TRBJ2-7; 7 bases align to TRBD1. V lost 7 bases to trimming and J lost 1 base; unmatched junction nucleotides: 4. CDR1 is SNHLY and CDR2 is FYNNEI in the germline V gene. This CDR3 spans 13 amino acids. This CDR3 is CASIKGASYEQYF. The CDR3 bases are TGTGCCAGCATAAAGGGGGCGTCCTACGAGCAGTACTTC.

CDR3 sequence (DNA): TGTGCCAGCAGCCAAGATTCGGAGACAGGGTATGGCTACACCTTC. Its translation: CASSQDSETGYGYTF. The rearrangement links TRBV3-1 (or the pseudogene TRBV3-2) to TRBJ1-2; TRBD1 agrees at 7 bases. V shed 0 bases, J shed 5 bases, and the junction held 6 bases outside the gene matches. Germline-derived CDR1 and CDR2 are LGHDT and YNNKEL (reference sequence). The CDR3 spans 15 residues.

This chain's CDR3 is CASSLGTGAALGYGYTF. The CDR3, as DNA: TGTGCCAGCAGCCTAGGGACAGGGGCCGCCCTTGGCTATGGCTACACCTTC. V is TRBV7-6 and J is TRBJ1-2; 10 bases fit TRBD1. V lost 5 bases, J lost 4 bases, and 13 bases stayed unmatched. The CDR3 runs to 17 residues. From germline, CDR1 is SGHVS and CDR2 FNYEAQ.

V gene TRBV11-2 combines with J gene TRBJ2-7, with 8 bases that match TRBD2. The J segment lost 0 bases and the V segment lost 5 bases, leaving 6 bases of the junction unmatched. Looked up from germline, CDR1 is SGHAT and CDR2 is FQNNGV. The CDR3 runs 15 residues. DNA for the CDR3: TGTGCCAGCAGCCTCCCGGGGGGGAGCTCCTACGAGCAGTACTTC. Amino acid sequence: CASSLPGGSSYEQYF. Using reference TRBV11-2 and TRBJ2-7 for the parts outside the CDR3, the full variable domain is EAGVAQSPRYKIIEKRQSVAFWCNPISGHATLYWYQQILGQGPKLLIQFQNNGVVDDSQLPKDRFSAERLKGVDSTLKIQPAKLEDSAVYLCASSLPGGSSYEQYFGPGTRLTVT.

This rearrangement joins TRBV4-2 to TRBJ2-3, with 7 bases lining up with TRBD2. Germline trimming cut 1 base from V and 0 bases from J; bases unmatched to any gene: 13. The CDR3 has 19 amino acids. CDR1 LGHNA and CDR2 YNFKEQ come from the germline V gene. For the CDR3, the DNA is TGTGCCAGCAGCCAAGTCAGAGCAGGTCCGGGGGGTAGCACAGATACGCAGTATTTT. Encoded protein: CASSQVRAGPGGSTDTQYF.

This chain joins TRBV2 and TRBJ1-4; 7 nucleotides agree with TRBD1. Trimming removed 1 base from V and 7 bases from J; junction bases left unmatched: 3. This CDR3 comprises 14 residues. The germline CDR1 and CDR2 sequences are SNHLY and FYNNEI. The CDR3 loop reads CASSEGQGGEKLFF. The CDR3 region has the DNA TGTGCCAGCAGTGAAGGACAGGGCGGTGAAAAACTGTTTTTT.

The chain joins TRBV5-5 to TRBJ2-5; possibly TRBD2 for D (7 bases). Per the germline V gene, CDR1 is SGHKS and CDR2 is YYEKEE (reference sequence). Deletions cut 0 bases from V and 5 bases from J, with 14 bases between. The CDR3 length is 15 residues. This chain's CDR3 is CASSLVGGREETQYF. As DNA, the CDR3 is TGTGCCAGCAGCTTGGTCGGGGGGCGCGAGGAGACCCAGTACTTC. Based on the CDR3 plus reference TRBV5-5 and TRBJ2-5, the full variable domain is DAGVTQSPTHLIKTRGQQVTLRCSPISGHKSVSWYQQVLGQGPQFIFQYYEKEERGRGNFPDRFSARQFPNYSSELNVNALLLGDSALYLCASSLVGGREETQYFGPGTRLLVL.

The rearrangement joins TRBV5-4 to TRBJ2-5; a possible D gene is TRBD1 (6 bases). Germline V gene sequence: CDR1 SGHNT, CDR2 YYREEE (reference sequence). V was pared by 0 bases and J by 3 bases, with 6 bases between. This CDR3 contains 13 residues. The CDR3 nucleotides read TGTGCCAGCAGCTTGGACAGGGAAGAGACCCAGTACTTC. Protein: CASSLDREETQYF. The full variable domain, with the rest looked up from reference TRBV5-4 and TRBJ2-5, is ETGVTQSPTHLIKTRGQQVTLRCSSQSGHNTVSWYQQALGQGPQFIFQYYREEENGRGNFPPRFSGLQFPNYSSELNVNALELDDSALYLCASSLDREETQYFGPGTRLLVL.

The rearrangement links TRBV28 to TRBJ2-5, with TRBD2 identical over 8 bases. V dropped 5 bases and J dropped 5; count of bases not matched to a gene: 4. The CDR3 runs 13 residues. Germline-derived CDR1 and CDR2 are MDHEN and SYDVKM. This CDR3 reads CASSAGGEETQYF. CDR3 bases: TGTGCCAGCAGTGCGGGGGGTGAGGAGACCCAGTACTTC.

The chain has TRBV12-3 or TRBV12-4 and TRBJ1-2; D gene ambiguous. This CDR3 has 13 residues. With 2 bases removed from V and 4 bases from J, the gap between germline ends came to 8 bases. Here the CDR3 reads CASSLNSRYGYTF. CDR3 DNA sequence: TGTGCCAGCAGTTTAAACAGCCGCTATGGCTACACCTTC.

The V and J genes are TRBV6-1 and TRBJ1-2; 7 bases are shared with TRBD1. The CDR3 runs to 15 residues. After removal of 3 bases from V and 2 bases from J, the junction contained 6 bases not matched to a gene. The germline V gene has CDR1 MNHNS and CDR2 SASEGT. CDR3 nucleotide sequence: TGTGCCAGCAGTGAGTCCGGGACAGCAAACTATGGCTACACCTTC. Encoded protein: CASSESGTANYGYTF.

The J gene is TRBJ1-1, the V gene TRBV27, with D perhaps matching TRBD1 (5 bases). With 0 bases removed from V and 1 base from J, the gap between germline ends came to 9 bases. There are 15 residues in the CDR3. Germline CDR1 MNHEY, CDR2 SMNVEV (reference sequence). The CDR3 bases are TGTGCCAGCAGTTTATCCGACAGCTCGAACACTGAAGCTTTCTTT. It yields the protein CASSLSDSSNTEAFF.

The V gene is TRBV28, the J gene TRBJ2-1, with 13 bases aligning to TRBD2. J was trimmed by 1 base and V by 5 bases; bases with no gene match: 8. CDR3 size: 18 residues. The V gene's germline CDR1 is MDHEN and CDR2 SYDVKM. CDR3 residues: CASSPFRLAGGSYNEQFF. CDR3 in DNA: TGTGCCAGCAGTCCCTTCCGACTAGCGGGGGGTTCCTACAATGAGCAGTTCTTC.

V is TRBV3-1 (or the pseudogene TRBV3-2) and J is TRBJ2-1, with a tentative D call TRBD1 (5 bases). The CDR3 is 15 amino acids. CDR1 and CDR2 from the germline V gene are LGHDT and YNNKEL (reference sequence). Trimming shortened V by 0 bases and J by 6 bases, and 12 bases separated the two germline ends. The DNA of the CDR3 is TGTGCCAGCAGCCAAGATGTGGTAAGGGGCAATGAGCAGTTCTTC. Its translation is CASSQDVVRGNEQFF.

V and J are TRBV6-5 and TRBJ2-7, with 7 bases lining up with TRBD1. This CDR3 contains 15 residues. The germline gives CDR1 MNHEY, CDR2 SVGAGI. V shed 4 bases, J shed 0 bases, and the junction held 6 bases outside the gene matches. DNA of the CDR3: TGTGCCAGCAGTTCCCGACAGGGACCCTCCTACGAGCAGTACTTC. Amino acid sequence: CASSSRQGPSYEQYF.

The chain couples TRBV19 to TRBJ1-2, with a possible D match to TRBD1 (5 bases). Germline assignment: CDR1 LNHDA and CDR2 SQIVND (reference sequence). The CDR3 extends over 15 amino acids. Trimming took off 1 base at V and 4 bases at J, with 13 bases between the two ends. The CDR3 region has the DNA TGTGCCAGTAGTATAGGTGGGCGACAGTTCTATGGCTACACCTTC. This sequence encodes CASSIGGRQFYGYTF.